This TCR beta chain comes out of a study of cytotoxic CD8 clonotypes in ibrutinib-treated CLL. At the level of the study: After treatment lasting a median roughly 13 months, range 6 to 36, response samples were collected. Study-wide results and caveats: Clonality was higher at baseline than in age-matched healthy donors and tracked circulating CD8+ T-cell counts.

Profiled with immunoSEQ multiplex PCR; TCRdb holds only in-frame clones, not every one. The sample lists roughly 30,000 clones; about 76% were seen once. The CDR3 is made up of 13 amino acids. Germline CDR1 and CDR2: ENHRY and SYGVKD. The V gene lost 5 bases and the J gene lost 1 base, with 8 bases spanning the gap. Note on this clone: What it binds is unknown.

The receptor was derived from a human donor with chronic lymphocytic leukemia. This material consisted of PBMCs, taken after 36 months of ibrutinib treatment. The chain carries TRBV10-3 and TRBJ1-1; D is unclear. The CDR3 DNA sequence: TGTGCCATCAGTCCTGGATCGAACACTGAAGCTTTCTTT. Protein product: CAISPGSNTEAFF.